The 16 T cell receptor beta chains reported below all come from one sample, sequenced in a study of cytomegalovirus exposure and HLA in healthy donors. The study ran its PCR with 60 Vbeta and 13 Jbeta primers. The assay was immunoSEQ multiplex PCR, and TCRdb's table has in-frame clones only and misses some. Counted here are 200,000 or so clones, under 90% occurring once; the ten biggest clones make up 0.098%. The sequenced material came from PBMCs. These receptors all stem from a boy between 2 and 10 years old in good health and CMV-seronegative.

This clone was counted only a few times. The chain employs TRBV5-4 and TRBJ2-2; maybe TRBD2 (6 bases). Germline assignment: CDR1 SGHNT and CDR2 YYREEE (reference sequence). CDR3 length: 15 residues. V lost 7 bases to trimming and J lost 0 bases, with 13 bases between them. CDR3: CASRTSLTNTGELFF. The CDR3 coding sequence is TGTGCCAGCCGAACTAGCTTAACGAACACCGGGGAGCTGTTTTTT.

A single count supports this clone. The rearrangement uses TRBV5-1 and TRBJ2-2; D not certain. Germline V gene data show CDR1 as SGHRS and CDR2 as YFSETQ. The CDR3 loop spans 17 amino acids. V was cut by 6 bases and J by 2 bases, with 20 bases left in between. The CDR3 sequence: CASKSLPTSFNTGELFF. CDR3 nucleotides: TGCGCCAGCAAGTCTTTACCCACTTCCTTCAACACCGGGGAGCTGTTTTTT.

The CDR3 is CASSVVGTSRETQYF. The CDR3 DNA is TGTGCCAGCAGCGTAGTAGGGACTAGCAGAGAGACCCAGTACTTC. This chain connects TRBV9 to TRBJ2-5; TRBD2 aligns across 9 bases. Germline V CDR1 and CDR2: SGDLS, YYNGEE. The V gene end was trimmed by 0 bases and the J gene end by 4 bases; junction bases not matched to a gene: 4. The CDR3 runs 15 residues.

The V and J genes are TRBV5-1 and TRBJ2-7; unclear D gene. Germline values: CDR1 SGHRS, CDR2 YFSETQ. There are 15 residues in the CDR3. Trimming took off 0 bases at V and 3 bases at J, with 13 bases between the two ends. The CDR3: CASSLGRSEFYEQYF. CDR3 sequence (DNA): TGCGCCAGCAGCTTGGGCAGGTCTGAATTCTACGAGCAGTACTTC.

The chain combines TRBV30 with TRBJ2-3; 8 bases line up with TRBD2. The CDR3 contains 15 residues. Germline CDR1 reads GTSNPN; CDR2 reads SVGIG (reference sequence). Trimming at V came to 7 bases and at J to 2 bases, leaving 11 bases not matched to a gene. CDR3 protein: CASEGQRGPTDTQYF. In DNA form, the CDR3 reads TGTGCCTCGGAGGGGCAGCGGGGGCCCACAGATACGCAGTATTTT.

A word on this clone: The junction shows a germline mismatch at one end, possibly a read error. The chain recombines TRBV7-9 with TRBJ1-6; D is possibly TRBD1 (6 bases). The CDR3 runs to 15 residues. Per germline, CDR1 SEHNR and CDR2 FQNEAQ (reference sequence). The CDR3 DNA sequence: TGTTCCAGCAGCTTCACCCGACAGGCCAATTCACCCCTCCACTTT. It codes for CSSSFTRQANSPLHF.

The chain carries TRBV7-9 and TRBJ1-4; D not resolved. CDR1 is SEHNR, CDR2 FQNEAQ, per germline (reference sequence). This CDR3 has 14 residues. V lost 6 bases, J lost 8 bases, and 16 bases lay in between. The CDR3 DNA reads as TGTGCCAGCAGTACTCTTAGCTCTAGAGAAAAACTGTTTTTT. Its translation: CASSTLSSREKLFF.

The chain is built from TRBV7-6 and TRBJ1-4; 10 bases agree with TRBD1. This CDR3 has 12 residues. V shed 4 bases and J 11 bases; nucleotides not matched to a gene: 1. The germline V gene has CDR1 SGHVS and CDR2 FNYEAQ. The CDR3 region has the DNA TGTGCCAGCAGCTCGGACAGGGGGAAACTGTTTTTT. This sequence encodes CASSSDRGKLFF. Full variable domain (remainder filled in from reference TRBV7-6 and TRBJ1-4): GAGVSQSPRYKVTKRGQDVALRCDPISGHVSLYWYRQALGQGPEFLTYFNYEAQQDKSGLPNDRFSAERPEGSISTLTIQRTEQRDSAMYRCASSSDRGKLFFGSGTQLSVL.

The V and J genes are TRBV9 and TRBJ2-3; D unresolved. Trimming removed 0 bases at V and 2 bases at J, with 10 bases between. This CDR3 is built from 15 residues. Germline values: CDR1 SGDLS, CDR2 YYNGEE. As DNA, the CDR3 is TGTGCCAGCAGCGTAGGAGGAGAGCCCACAGATACGCAGTATTTT. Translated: CASSVGGEPTDTQYF.

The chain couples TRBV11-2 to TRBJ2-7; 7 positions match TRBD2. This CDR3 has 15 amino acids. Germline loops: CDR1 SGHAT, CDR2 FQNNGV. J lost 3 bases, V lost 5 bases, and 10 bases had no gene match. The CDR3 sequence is CASSARLAGNYEQYF. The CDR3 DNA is TGTGCCAGCAGCGCCCGACTAGCCGGTAACTACGAGCAGTACTTC.

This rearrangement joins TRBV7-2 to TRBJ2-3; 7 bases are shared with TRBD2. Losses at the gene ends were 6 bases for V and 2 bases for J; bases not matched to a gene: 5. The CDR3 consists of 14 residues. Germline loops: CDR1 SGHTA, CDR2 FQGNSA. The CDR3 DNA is TGTGCCAGCAGATTGCGGGGGTCCACAGATACGCAGTATTTT. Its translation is CASRLRGSTDTQYF.

CDR3: CASSQQPGQGLEKLFF. The CDR3 DNA follows: TGCGCCAGCAGCCAACAGCCGGGACAGGGGTTGGAAAAACTGTTTTTT. V and J are TRBV4-3 and TRBJ1-4, with 10 bases identical to TRBD1. The CDR3 runs 16 residues. The trim removed 2 bases at V and 8 bases at J, leaving 8 bases unmatched. The germline CDR1 and CDR2 sequences are LGHNA and YSLEER.

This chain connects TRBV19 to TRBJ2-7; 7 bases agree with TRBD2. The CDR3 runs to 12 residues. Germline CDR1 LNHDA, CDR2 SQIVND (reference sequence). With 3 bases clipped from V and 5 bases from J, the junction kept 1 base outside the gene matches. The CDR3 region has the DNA TGTGCCAGTAGTATGGGAGGGAACGAGCAGTACTTC. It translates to CASSMGGNEQYF.

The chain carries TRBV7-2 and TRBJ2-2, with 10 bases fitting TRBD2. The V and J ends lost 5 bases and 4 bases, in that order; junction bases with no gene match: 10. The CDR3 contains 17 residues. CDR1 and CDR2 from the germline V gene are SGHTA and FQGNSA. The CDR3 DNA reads TGTGCCAGCAGCCGAAGCCCCCTAGCGGGGGTCACCGGGGAGCTGTTTTTT. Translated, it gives CASSRSPLAGVTGELFF.

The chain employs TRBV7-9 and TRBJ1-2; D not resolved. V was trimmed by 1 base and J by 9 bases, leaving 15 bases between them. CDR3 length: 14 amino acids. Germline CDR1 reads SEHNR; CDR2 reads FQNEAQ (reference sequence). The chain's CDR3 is CASSLDPGGNSYTF. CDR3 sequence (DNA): TGTGCCAGCAGCTTAGATCCGGGCGGGAACAGCTACACCTTC. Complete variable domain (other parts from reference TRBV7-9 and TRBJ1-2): DTGVSQNPRHKITKRGQNVTFRCDPISEHNRLYWYRQTLGQGPEFLTYFQNEAQLEKSRLLSDRFSAERPKGSFSTLEIQRTEQGDSAMYLCASSLDPGGNSYTFGSGTRLTVV.

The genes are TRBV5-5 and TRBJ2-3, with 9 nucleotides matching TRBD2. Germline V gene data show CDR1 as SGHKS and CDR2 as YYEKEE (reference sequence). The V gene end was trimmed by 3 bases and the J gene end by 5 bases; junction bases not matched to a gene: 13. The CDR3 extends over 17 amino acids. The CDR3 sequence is CASSWGRSGGIKDTQYF. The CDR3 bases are TGTGCCAGCAGCTGGGGAAGGAGCGGGGGGATAAAAGATACGCAGTATTTT.